This T cell receptor beta chain was sequenced in a study of control samples from healthy donors and cancer patients. The CDR3 contains 15 residues. Germline CDR1 KGHDR, CDR2 SFDVKD. V lost 3 bases to trimming and J lost 4 bases, with 11 bases between them. Produced via immunoSEQ multiplex PCR; TCRdb's table is partial and in-frame only. In the table there are over 100,000 clones, approximately 88% of which are singletons. The gene calls are TRBV24-1 and TRBJ2-2; either TRBD1 or TRBD2 may supply D (5 bases each). This receptor was identified in a man aged 40-49 years in good health. Sequenced material: blood. The CDR3 DNA follows: TGTGCCACCAGTGATGGGACCCTCGGCACCGGGGAGCTGTTTTTT. Translated, it gives CATSDGTLGTGELFF.